The source of this TCR beta chain is a study of somatic mutations in cytotoxic T cells in rheumatoid arthritis. Study-level results: Expanded CD8+ clones had unknown antigen targets.

Generated by immunoSEQ multiplex PCR, the TCRdb table keeps only in-frame clones and is missing some. Counted here are 19,000 or so clones, around 79% occurring once; the ten biggest clones make up less than 25%. CDR3 size: 15 residues. Germline-derived CDR1 and CDR2 are SGHDN and FVKESK. Trimming at V came to 4 bases and at J to 2 bases, leaving 8 bases not matched to a gene. Researchers isolated CD4+ and CD8+ cells by positive magnetic bead selection and then checked their purity by flow cytometry. This clone was seen once. The antigen remains undetermined. The sample taken for sequencing was CD8+ T cells sorted from blood. This TCR was sampled from a woman in her sixties or seventies in good health. The V call is TRBV14, the J call TRBJ2-7; 7 bases map to TRBD2. This chain's CDR3 is CASSLGEGPPYEQYF. CDR3 nucleotides: TGTGCCAGCAGCCTCGGGGAGGGACCCCCCTACGAGCAGTACTTC.